This is a list of T cell receptor beta chains from one sample in a study of blood T cell repertoires in COVID-19. TCRdb keeps only in-frame clones here, not all; method: immunoSEQ multiplex PCR. Altogether a few hundred thousand clones are present, approximately 89% being singletons, with the ten largest covering 7.8%. The sequencing input was peripheral blood. The receptors originated from a woman in her fifties or sixties who had recovered from COVID-19. Both conserved end residues are part of each CDR3. A D gene is named only where the DNA matches it firmly. Rows give clone size only sometimes, using once, few, many, or a class for an expanded clone.

d_call,j_call,v_call,clone_size,cdr3_nt,cdr3_aa
TRBD1,TRBJ1-3,TRBV5-1,NA,TGCGCCAGCAGCTTGGCCAGGGGGCAGGCCATATATTTT,CASSLARGQAIYF
TRBD1,TRBJ1-4,TRBV27,NA,TGTGCCAGCAGTCCCTACAGGGGAGGTGGGGAAAAACTGTTTTTT,CASSPYRGGGEKLFF
TRBD2,TRBJ2-5,TRBV19,once,TGTGCCACGGGGACTAGCGGGCGAGTCCAAGAGACCCAGTACTTC,CATGTSGRVQETQYF
TRBD1,TRBJ1-4,TRBV2,NA,TGTGCCAGCGAGGAGTCTCGTGGACAGGGGTGGGAAAAACTGTTTTTT,CASEESRGQGWEKLFF
NA,TRBJ2-7,TRBV12-3/TRBV12-4,NA,TGTGCCAGCAGTGACAACAGTGCCTACGAGCAGTACTTC,CASSDNSAYEQYF
TRBD1,TRBJ1-1,TRBV18,NA,TGTGCCAGCTCACAGGGACAGGGCGGTGCGACTGAAGCTTTCTTT,CASSQGQGGATEAFF
NA,TRBJ2-3,TRBV25-1,NA,TGTGCCAGCAGTGCCCTCACAGATACGCAGTATTTT,CASSALTDTQYF
TRBD1,TRBJ1-2,TRBV9,NA,TGTGCCAGCAGCGCTGAGGGGGCAGTTGGCTACACCTTC,CASSAEGAVGYTF
TRBD1,TRBJ2-2,TRBV11-1,NA,TGTGCCAGCAGAGGACAGGGTGCCCTCACCGGGGAGCTGTTTTTT,CASRGQGALTGELFF
NA,TRBJ2-7,TRBV19,NA,TGTGCCAGTAGTATAGATCAGGGCGAGCAGTACTTC,CASSIDQGEQYF
NA,TRBJ1-2,TRBV6-2/TRBV6-3,NA,TGTGCCAGCAGTTACAGTGTGCGTGGCTACACCTTC,CASSYSVRGYTF
TRBD1,TRBJ2-7,TRBV10-2,NA,TGCGCCAGCAGTGAGAGGGACAGGGTGTCCTACGAGCAGTACTTC,CASSERDRVSYEQYF
TRBD2,TRBJ2-1,TRBV5-4,NA,TGTGCCAGCAGCCTACGGACTAGCAATGAGCAGTTCTTC,CASSLRTSNEQFF
TRBD1,TRBJ1-2,TRBV7-9,NA,TGTGCCAGCGGTCCCGGGACAGGGGTTTTCGGCTACACCTTC,CASGPGTGVFGYTF
NA,TRBJ2-3,TRBV5-4,NA,TGTGCCAGCAGCTTGGAAGGAGGCGCAGGCGGCACAGATACGCAGTATTTT,CASSLEGGAGGTDTQYF
NA,TRBJ2-1,TRBV3-1/TRBV3-2,NA,TGTGCCAGCAGCCAAGATAGCGGCGGCCCGTACAATGAGCAGTTCTTC,CASSQDSGGPYNEQFF
NA,TRBJ1-3,TRBV9,NA,TGTGCCAGCTCGGGGGTAAGAAACACCATATATTTT,CASSGVRNTIYF
NA,TRBJ1-1,TRBV19,NA,TGTGCCAGTAGTCCGGGACACGGGGGGACTGAAGCTTTCTTT,CASSPGHGGTEAFF
TRBD2,TRBJ2-1,TRBV25-1,NA,TGTGCCAGCAGTCGACTAGCGGGGGGGCTTAATGAGCAGTTCTTC,CASSRLAGGLNEQFF
NA,TRBJ2-5,TRBV5-1,NA,TGCGCCAGCAGCCCCGGTTCTGGGACAACCGTCAAAGAGACCCAGTACTTC,CASSPGSGTTVKETQYF
NA,TRBJ2-7,TRBV27,NA,TGTGCCAGCAAGATAGCGGTAGGGGCGTACGAGCAGTACTTC,CASKIAVGAYEQYF
NA,TRBJ2-6,TRBV5-1,few,TGCGCCAGCATGCAATCAGGCTCCCGCTCCCCTGGGGCCAACGTCCTGACTTTC,CASMQSGSRSPGANVLTF
NA,TRBJ2-4,TRBV19,NA,TGTGCCAGTAGTATATTGGCCAGGGCGGCCAAAAACATTCAGTACTTC,CASSILARAAKNIQYF
NA,TRBJ2-7,TRBV28,NA,TGTGCCAGCAGTCCCGGGCAGGGCGGTGTACTGTTCTTTTACGAGCAGTACTTC,CASSPGQGGVLFFYEQYF
NA,TRBJ1-5,TRBV6-5,NA,TGTGCCAGCAGTTTGATACAGGGCAGTCAGCCCCAGCATTTT,CASSLIQGSQPQHF
TRBD2,TRBJ2-5,TRBV27,NA,TGTGCCAGCAGGAGTAGCGGGAGTCCCACGGCGGAGACCCAGTACTTC,CASRSSGSPTAETQYF
NA,TRBJ2-7,TRBV28,NA,TGTGCCAGCAGTTTGTCACAGGGTTTAAAGTACGAGCAGTACTTC,CASSLSQGLKYEQYF
TRBD2,TRBJ2-5,TRBV7-2,NA,TGTGCCAGCAGCTTAGGGCTAGCGGGGGGTATACAAGAGACCCAGTACTTC,CASSLGLAGGIQETQYF
TRBD1,TRBJ2-1,TRBV11-3,NA,TGTGCCAGCAGCCATTCCCCGGGACAGAGAAACAATGAGCAGTTCTTC,CASSHSPGQRNNEQFF
NA,TRBJ2-5,TRBV4-3,NA,TGCGCCAGCAGCCAATCCGGGGTCCAAGAGACCCAGTACTTC,CASSQSGVQETQYF
TRBD1,TRBJ1-1,TRBV28,NA,TGTGCCAGCAGCCCGGGTTCGACAGGGATTCTATCGGCTTTCTTT,CASSPGSTGILSAFF
NA,TRBJ1-1,TRBV30,few,TGTGCCCTAGAACGGAACACTGAAGCTTTCTTT,CALERNTEAFF
TRBD2,TRBJ2-1,TRBV28,NA,TGTGCCAGCAGTTTAAACGGGCTAGCGGCCAATGAGCAGTTCTTC,CASSLNGLAANEQFF
NA,TRBJ2-1,TRBV24-1,NA,TGTGCCACCAGTGATTTCAAACAGGTCGGTGAGCAGTTCTTC,CATSDFKQVGEQFF
TRBD2,TRBJ2-7,TRBV5-4,NA,TGTGCCAGCAGCGGGGGGGGAAGCTCCTACGAGCAGTACTTC,CASSGGGSSYEQYF
NA,TRBJ2-7,TRBV4-3,NA,TGCGCCAGCAGCCAAGGGGCGCTAAACTCCTACGAGCAGTACTTC,CASSQGALNSYEQYF
NA,TRBJ2-7,TRBV30,few,TGTGCCTGGAGTTCGGTCCACCCCTACGAGCAGTACTTC,CAWSSVHPYEQYF
NA,TRBJ2-7,TRBV15,NA,TGTGCCACCAGCAGAGATAGAGTCAGGTCCAAGTACTTC,CATSRDRVRSKYF
NA,TRBJ2-5,TRBV29-1,NA,TGCAGCGTTGGGGCCCGGAGGGAGACCCAGTACTTC,CSVGARRETQYF
NA,TRBJ2-1,TRBV4-2,NA,TGTGCCAGCAGCCAATTACTTTCTCGGGAGTACAATGAGCAGTTCTTC,CASSQLLSREYNEQFF
TRBD1,TRBJ2-1,TRBV25-1,NA,TGTGCCAGCAGTGAATCACACAGGGGAAATGAGCAGTTCTTC,CASSESHRGNEQFF
TRBD1,TRBJ1-1,TRBV18,NA,TGTGCCAGCTCACCACGACAGGGGCTTGGTGACACTGAAGCTTTCTTT,CASSPRQGLGDTEAFF